What follows are 23 T cell receptor beta chains derived from one specimen sequenced in a study of cytomegalovirus exposure and HLA in healthy donors. The PCR employed 60 Vbeta primers together with 13 Jbeta primers. Produced via immunoSEQ multiplex PCR; TCRdb's table is partial and in-frame only. In total, the table holds 35,000 to 50,000 clones. Sequenced sample: PBMCs. The receptors were gathered from a male donor in good health and CMV-seronegative.

J is TRBJ1-2 and V is TRBV19; D ambiguous. The V gene lost 11 bases and the J gene lost 8 bases, with 15 bases spanning the gap. The CDR3 totals 11 residues. From germline, CDR1 is LNHDA and CDR2 SQIVND (reference sequence). The CDR3 sequence is CASYYSSGYTF. CDR3 nucleotides: TGTGCCTCTTATTACAGTTCAGGCTACACCTTC.

The rearrangement joins TRBV6-5 to TRBJ1-4; TRBD1 aligns across 7 bases. This CDR3 spans 13 amino acids. After removal of 2 bases from V and 10 bases from J, the junction contained 4 bases not matched to a gene. Looked up from germline, CDR1 is MNHEY and CDR2 is SVGAGI. Here the CDR3 reads CASSYDRVGKLFF. The CDR3 nucleotides are TGTGCCAGCAGTTACGACAGGGTTGGAAAACTGTTTTTT.

The chain recombines TRBV6-5 with TRBJ2-2, with TRBD1 matching over 9 bases. Germline V gene sequence: CDR1 MNHEY, CDR2 SVGAGI. The V segment lost 10 bases and the J segment 4 bases; nucleotides outside the gene matches: 10. The CDR3 has 15 residues. As DNA, the CDR3 is TGTGCCATACGACAGGGGGGATCGGGCACCGGGGAGCTGTTTTTT. This encodes CAIRQGGSGTGELFF.

CDR3 in DNA: TGTGCCAGCAGTGAAGCGGGGGGGTGGAAAGGCACCTTTCTCTACGAGCAGTACTTC. Its translation is CASSEAGGWKGTFLYEQYF. The V gene is TRBV6-1, the J gene TRBJ2-7; 7 bases map to TRBD2. CDR1 and CDR2 (germline): MNHNS, SASEGT. This CDR3 comprises 19 residues. Trimming at V came to 0 bases and at J to 3 bases, leaving 17 bases not matched to a gene.

The chain combines TRBV4-1 with TRBJ2-2; TRBD1 matches 11 bases. Germline V gives CDR1 MGHRA, CDR2 YSYEKL. The CDR3 totals 20 residues. Trimming at V came to 0 bases and at J to 5 bases, leaving 14 bases not matched to a gene. The CDR3 region has the DNA TGCGCCAGCAGCCAAGACCTGCGTGAACCGGGACAGGGGGGAACCGGGGAGCTGTTTTTT. This encodes CASSQDLREPGQGGTGELFF.

The J gene is TRBJ2-1, the V gene TRBV19; D is perhaps TRBD2 (5 bases). CDR3 size: 15 residues. With 0 bases removed from V and 7 bases from J, the gap between germline ends came to 13 bases. Germline V gene sequence: CDR1 LNHDA, CDR2 SQIVND (reference sequence). CDR3 residues: CASSIDRDSGNEQFF. The CDR3 DNA follows: TGTGCCAGTAGTATAGACCGAGATTCGGGGAATGAGCAGTTCTTC.

The rearrangement joins TRBV4-1 to TRBJ2-4; tentatively, D is TRBD1 (5 bases). The CDR3 is 19 residues long. With 0 bases removed from V and 0 bases from J, the gap between germline ends came to 18 bases. Germline V gives CDR1 MGHRA, CDR2 YSYEKL. The CDR3 sequence: CASSQDARDRPIAKNIQYF. The CDR3 region has the DNA TGCGCCAGCAGCCAAGATGCCCGAGACAGACCAATAGCCAAAAACATTCAGTACTTC.

The V gene is TRBV6-1, the J gene TRBJ2-7; TRBD2 aligns across 7 bases. The V segment lost 4 bases and the J segment 2 bases; nucleotides outside the gene matches: 14. Germline CDR1 MNHNS, CDR2 SASEGT. This CDR3 contains 17 residues. The DNA for the CDR3 is TGTGCCAGCAGTGGAGGAGGGAGCGGGATTTCCCCCTACGAGCAGTACTTC. This encodes CASSGGGSGISPYEQYF.

This chain connects TRBV6-1 to TRBJ1-1; no reliable D call. The CDR3 sequence is 15 residues long. V lost 6 bases, J lost 2 bases, and 16 bases lay in between. Germline-derived CDR1 and CDR2 are MNHNS and SASEGT. The CDR3 reads CASREHPRRNTEAFF. The CDR3 DNA reads as TGTGCCAGCAGAGAGCACCCCCGGAGAAACACTGAAGCTTTCTTT.

The rearrangement joins TRBV19 to TRBJ2-7, with TRBD2 matching over 9 bases. V lost 5 bases to trimming and J lost 3 bases; unmatched junction nucleotides: 2. Germline CDR1 and CDR2: LNHDA and SQIVND (reference sequence). The CDR3 has 13 residues. In DNA form, the CDR3 reads TGTGCCAGTAGTTTACTAGCGGGCTACGAGCAGTACTTC. Translating gives CASSLLAGYEQYF.

The chain has TRBV6-6 and TRBJ2-5; no clear D gene. CDR1 and CDR2 (germline): MNHNY, SVGAGI (reference sequence). This CDR3 is built from 13 residues. Trimming removed 4 bases at V and 2 bases at J, with 8 bases between. The CDR3 here is CASSFLEQETQYF. CDR3 nucleotide sequence: TGTGCCAGCAGTTTCCTAGAACAAGAGACCCAGTACTTC.

The rearrangement uses TRBV29-1 and TRBJ2-5; 9 nucleotides match TRBD2. From germline, CDR1 is SQVTM and CDR2 ANQGSEA. CDR3 length: 15 residues. V was clipped by 4 bases and J by 4 bases; unmatched bases: 10. In DNA form, the CDR3 reads TGCAGCGTTGCAAACCCGGCTAGCGGGATAGAGACCCAGTACTTC. Protein product: CSVANPASGIETQYF.

The chain carries TRBV4-2 and TRBJ2-3, with 8 bases aligning to TRBD2. J lost 2 bases, V lost 3 bases, and 4 bases had no gene match. CDR1 LGHNA and CDR2 YNFKEQ come from the germline V gene. This CDR3 region has 15 residues. The CDR3 loop is CASSQSGGYTDTQYF. DNA of the CDR3: TGTGCCAGCAGCCAGTCGGGAGGGTACACAGATACGCAGTATTTT.

This chain uses TRBV7-2 with TRBJ2-3, with 9 bases identical to TRBD2. The junction had 8 bases not matched to a gene; V was cut back by 4 bases and J by 6 bases. The CDR3 extends over 15 amino acids. From germline, CDR1 is SGHTA and CDR2 FQGNSA. DNA for the CDR3: TGTGCCAGCAGCTCCCTCGGGCGGGGGGGGGATACGCAGTATTTT. This translates into CASSSLGRGGDTQYF.

This chain connects TRBV7-9 to TRBJ2-1; D might be TRBD2 (7 bases). The V end was cut by 6 bases, the J end by 0 bases, with 21 bases between. This CDR3 has 18 amino acids. Germline V gives CDR1 SEHNR, CDR2 FQNEAQ (reference sequence). The CDR3: CASSHLGRRGSSYNEQFF. The CDR3 coding sequence is TGTGCCAGCAGTCACCTCGGGAGGAGGGGGAGCTCCTACAATGAGCAGTTCTTC.

CDR3 nucleotides: TGCGCCAGTACCCTCAGGTCTGGCGAGCAGTACTTC. Translating it yields CASTLRSGEQYF. The rearrangement uses TRBV10-2 and TRBJ2-7, with D unresolved. CDR3 size: 12 residues. The germline V gene has CDR1 WSHSY and CDR2 SAAADI. Between the trimmed V and J ends, which lost 9 bases and 6 bases, there was a span of 15 bases.

Its frequency marks this clone as medium-sized. The chain links TRBV19 to TRBJ2-2; TRBD1 agrees at 9 bases. With 3 bases clipped from V and 4 bases from J, the junction kept 3 bases outside the gene matches. CDR1 is LNHDA, CDR2 SQIVND, per germline (reference sequence). The CDR3 totals 15 residues. The CDR3 is CASSIGQGPTGELFF. The CDR3 DNA reads TGTGCCAGTAGTATCGGACAGGGGCCCACCGGGGAGCTGTTTTTT.

The chain combines TRBV19 with TRBJ2-1; 7 bases agree with TRBD1. From germline, CDR1 is LNHDA and CDR2 SQIVND (reference sequence). With 5 bases clipped from V and 4 bases from J, the junction kept 8 bases outside the gene matches. This CDR3 contains 15 residues. Here the CDR3 reads CASSASGTVYNEQFF. Here the CDR3 DNA reads TGTGCCAGTAGTGCCTCCGGGACAGTATACAATGAGCAGTTCTTC.

The chain carries TRBV27 and TRBJ1-6, with 9 positions matching TRBD1. Germline V gene lookup returns CDR1 MNHEY and CDR2 SMNVEV (reference sequence). V shed 5 bases and J 6 bases; nucleotides not matched to a gene: 2. The CDR3 consists of 14 residues. The CDR3 reads CASSHRGPNSPLHF. The CDR3 DNA reads TGTGCCAGCAGTCACAGGGGGCCTAATTCACCCCTCCACTTT.

This sequence joins TRBV19 and TRBJ2-1; 9 positions agree with TRBD2. The germline V gene has CDR1 LNHDA and CDR2 SQIVND (reference sequence). The V and J ends lost 5 bases and 8 bases, in that order; junction bases with no gene match: 16. The length of the CDR3 is 17 residues. In nucleotides, the CDR3 is TGTGCCAGTAGTGATTCTTACGCGGGAGGGCCGCTCGATGAGCAGTTCTTC. Protein: CASSDSYAGGPLDEQFF.

The J gene is TRBJ2-2, the V gene TRBV7-9, with D unresolved. CDR1 and CDR2 from the germline V gene are SEHNR and FQNEAQ (reference sequence). The CDR3 has 14 residues. Trimming cost V 4 bases and J 0 bases, with 6 bases left between them. CDR3 in DNA: TGTGCCAGCAGCTCCGTAGCGAACACCGGGGAGCTGTTTTTT. Its protein is CASSSVANTGELFF.

The rearrangement links TRBV28 to TRBJ1-5; D gene uncertain. Germline V gives CDR1 MDHEN, CDR2 SYDVKM. The CDR3 extends over 14 amino acids. Trimming cost V 10 bases and J 0 bases, with 13 bases left between them. This CDR3 is CATSLLNSNQPQHF. The CDR3 DNA follows: TGTGCCACCTCCTTACTAAATAGCAATCAGCCCCAGCATTTT.

V is TRBV6-6 and J is TRBJ1-3, with unresolved D. The CDR3 is 16 residues long. Trimming stripped 2 bases from V and 0 bases from J, with 11 bases between. Germline V CDR1 and CDR2: MNHNY, SVGAGI (reference sequence). In nucleotides, the CDR3 is TGTGCCAGCAGTTACCCTGACGGGTACTCTGGAAACACCATATATTTT. Translation: CASSYPDGYSGNTIYF.